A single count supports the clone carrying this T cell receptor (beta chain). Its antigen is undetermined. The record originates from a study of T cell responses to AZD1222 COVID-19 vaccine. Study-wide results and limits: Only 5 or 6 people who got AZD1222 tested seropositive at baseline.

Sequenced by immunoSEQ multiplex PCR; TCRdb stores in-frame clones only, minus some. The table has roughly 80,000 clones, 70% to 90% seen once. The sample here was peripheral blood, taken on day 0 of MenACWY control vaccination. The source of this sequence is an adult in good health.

The CDR3 loop is CASSRQGGNEQFF. The DNA for the CDR3 is TGTGCCAGCAGCCGCCAAGGAGGGAATGAGCAGTTCTTC. The rearrangement joins TRBV5-6 to TRBJ2-1; D perhaps matches TRBD2 (6 bases). V dropped 4 bases and J dropped 7 bases, with 12 bases sitting between them. Germline CDR1 SGHDT, CDR2 YYEEEE. CDR3 length equals 13 residues.